These T cell receptor beta chains were read from a single sample in a study of tumor-infiltrating lymphocytes in primary liver carcinoma. TCRdb reprocessed the multiplex PCR reads with MiXCR, giving one entry per CDR3 protein. Altogether approximately 100,000 distinct CDR3 sequences are present, 65% to 75% being singletons, with the ten largest covering roughly 12%. Sequencing was carried out using liver tumor tissue from sampling region 2. These receptors originate from an older woman with primary liver carcinoma and hepatitis B virus infection. The CDR3 runs from the conserved cysteine through the conserved F or W. Fields, in order: V gene, J gene, D gene, clone size, CDR3 DNA, CDR3 protein. A D gene is named only where the DNA matches it firmly. Clone size is shown for a subset of rows, as once, few, many or a class of expanded clone.

>TRBV29-1|TRBJ2-1|.|once
TGCAGCGTACAAGACTCCCACAATGAGCAGCTCTTC
CSVQDSHNEQLF
>TRBV28|TRBJ1-5|.|few
TGTGCCAGCAGTGAAAACAGATACAATCAGCCCCAGCATTTT
CASSENRYNQPQHF
>TRBV29-1|TRBJ2-2|TRBD1|.
TGCAGCGCTAGGACAGGGTCCTGGGAGCTGTTTTTT
CSARTGSWELFF
>TRBV29-1|TRBJ2-7|TRBD1|.
TGTAGCGTTGAAGATGATTCCAGGGGGTCCGTGCAGTACTTC
CSVEDDSRGSVQYF
>TRBV11-2|TRBJ1-2|.|.
TGTGCCGACAGCTCCAACAGGGATGGGTATGGCTACACCTTC
CADSSNRDGYGYTF
>TRBV4-2|TRBJ2-3|.|.
TGTGCCAGCGGCCAAGTTAGAGGAACAGATACGCAGTACTTT
CASGQVRGTDTQYF
>TRBV11-3|TRBJ2-1|.|.
TGTGCCAGCAGCTTAGAGGGTGGGTGGACCAGATACAATGAGCAGTTCTTC
CASSLEGGWTRYNEQFF
>TRBV7-9|TRBJ2-1|TRBD2|.
TGTGCCAGCAGCCCCCGGATTAGCGGGAGTGGTGAGCAGTTCTTC
CASSPRISGSGEQFF
>TRBV11-2|TRBJ2-6|.|.
TGTGCCAGTAGCCCCTCGGGGGCTGGGGCCAACGTCCTGGGTTTC
CASSPSGAGANVLGF
>TRBV5-1|TRBJ2-1|TRBD2|few
TGCGCCAGCAGCCCTGGGGGAGCGGGAGACGAGCAGTTCTTC
CASSPGGAGDEQFF